The clone carrying this T cell receptor beta chain was seen a handful of times. The antigen is not known. This specimen comes from a study of T cells after yellow fever vaccination. Study-wide results and limits: After the booster, roughly 96% of CD4 and 75% to 90% of CD8 primary-response clones were re-detected.

UMIs were added to TCR cDNA along with a universal primer site when it was made by 5'RACE template switching. TCRdb called the 5' RACE reads again in MiXCR, with one record for every CDR3 protein. The repertoire consists of around 310,000 distinct CDR3 sequences, with around 3.6% occurring once and the leading ten covering roughly a quarter. Looked up from germline, CDR1 is DFQATT and CDR2 is SNEGSKA (reference sequence). Trimming left V 3 bases short and J 4 bases short, with 15 bases between. The CDR3 length is 14 residues. The chain recombines TRBV20-1 with TRBJ1-1, with D perhaps matching TRBD1 (5 bases). The sequence derives from a young man who received the YFV17D yellow fever vaccine. Material: PBMCs, obtained on the day of the yellow fever booster vaccination. The CDR3 DNA reads TGCAGTGCTAGGCGGTCCGACGGGGGCACTGAAGCTTTCTTT. It codes for CSARRSDGGTEAFF.